These 18 T cell receptor beta chains were all obtained from the same sample, sequenced in a study of CD8+ T cells in alopecia areata. Sequencing relied on a cDNA template that was reverse transcribed from extracted RNA. Here immunoSEQ multiplex PCR was the method, and the copy in TCRdb shows in-frame clones only, minus some. The table records 87,000 or so clones, 70% to 80% of them present only once. The treatment is: oral pan-JAK inhibitor, 5-10 mg twice daily. The sample consisted of CD8+ T cells sorted from blood, taken at week 44, from a patient treated with tofacitinib. The source of these receptors is a human donor with alopecia areata.

This clone was detected once. The chain carries TRBV27 and TRBJ2-7; a possible D gene is TRBD2 (6 bases). CDR3 length equals 14 residues. Germline CDR1 MNHEY, CDR2 SMNVEV (reference sequence). The germline V and J ends were trimmed by 2 bases and 3 bases, with 11 bases remaining between them. CDR3 loop: CASSLGGGDYEQYF. The CDR3 bases are TGTGCCAGCAGTTTAGGCGGCGGGGACTACGAGCAGTACTTC.

CDR3 amino acids: CASSLFPGLANEQFF. The CDR3 DNA follows: TGTGCCAGCAGCTTATTTCCAGGACTAGCGAATGAGCAGTTCTTC. The V and J genes are TRBV7-2 and TRBJ2-1; 9 bases align to TRBD2. Germline V gene lookup returns CDR1 SGHTA and CDR2 FQGNSA. The CDR3 contains 15 residues. Trimming removed 2 bases from V and 7 bases from J; junction bases left unmatched: 6.

The V call is TRBV27, the J call TRBJ2-1; 12 nucleotides line up with TRBD2. The CDR3 has 16 residues. After removal of 2 bases from V and 2 bases from J, the junction contained 1 base not matched to a gene. Germline V gene lookup returns CDR1 MNHEY and CDR2 SMNVEV (reference sequence). CDR3 sequence reads: CASSLLAGGTYNEQFF. The CDR3 region has the DNA TGTGCCAGCAGTTTACTAGCGGGGGGGACCTACAATGAGCAGTTCTTC.

This clone was counted a few times. The genes are TRBV5-8 and TRBJ2-1; D is unresolved. Germline-derived CDR1 and CDR2 are SGHTS and YDEGEE. Trimming stripped 0 bases from V and 5 bases from J, with 6 bases between. This CDR3 is built from 13 residues. DNA for the CDR3: TGTGCCAGCAGCTTGGTTATACACAATGAGCAGTTCTTC. It yields the protein CASSLVIHNEQFF.

There are a few counts of this clone. The chain is built from TRBV6-6 and TRBJ1-6; D perhaps matches TRBD1 (6 bases). Looked up from germline, CDR1 is MNHNY and CDR2 is SVGAGI (reference sequence). The germline V and J ends were trimmed by 7 bases and 7 bases, with 17 bases remaining between them. This CDR3 is built from 15 residues. DNA for the CDR3: TGTGCCAGCACGGACCGACAGGCAGTAAATTCACCCCTCCACTTT. Translating it yields CASTDRQAVNSPLHF.

As regards this clone: Other DNA sequences from this sample encode an identical CDR3 as well. The chain has TRBV5-1 and TRBJ2-3, with TRBD2 matching 10 bases. The CDR3 consists of 15 residues. V dropped 0 bases and J dropped 3; count of bases not matched to a gene: 1. Germline V CDR1 and CDR2: SGHRS, YFSETQ. This CDR3 reads CASSLASGGTDTQYF. In DNA, the CDR3 is TGCGCCAGCAGCTTGGCTAGCGGGGGAACAGATACGCAGTATTTT. The full variable domain, rest sourced from reference TRBV5-1 and TRBJ2-3, is KAGVTQTPRYLIKTRGQQVTLSCSPISGHRSVSWYQQTPGQGLQFLFEYFSETQRNKGNFPGRFSGRQFSNSRSEMNVSTLELGDSALYLCASSLASGGTDTQYFGPGTRLTVL.

CDR3 amino acids: CASTLRSGSDTQYF. The CDR3 DNA reads as TGTGCCAGCACCTTAAGGTCGGGTTCAGATACGCAGTATTTT. V gene TRBV27 combines with J gene TRBJ2-3; D uncertain. The CDR3 spans 14 residues. CDR1 is MNHEY, CDR2 SMNVEV, per germline (reference sequence). Trimming removed 7 bases from V and 4 bases from J, with 15 bases in between.

The J gene is TRBJ1-1, the V gene TRBV9; the D gene is possibly TRBD1 (6 bases). V lost 4 bases and J lost 1, with 14 bases in between. Germline loops: CDR1 SGDLS, CDR2 YYNGEE. This CDR3 comprises 15 residues. As DNA, the CDR3 is TGTGCCAGCAGCACCTCCCAGGGACAGAACACTGAAGCTTTCTTT. Its translation is CASSTSQGQNTEAFF.

The chain uses TRBV6-5 and TRBJ1-6, with TRBD1 identical over 7 bases. V shed 6 bases, J shed 10 bases, and the junction held 6 bases outside the gene matches. CDR1 is MNHEY, CDR2 SVGAGI, per germline. This CDR3 is 13 amino acids long. Written as DNA, the CDR3 is TGTGCCAGCAGGTTGACAGGGAGATCACCCCTCCACTTT. Its translation: CASRLTGRSPLHF.

The rearrangement links TRBV13 to TRBJ2-1, with D possibly TRBD1 on 5 matching bases. The CDR3 runs 15 residues. Germline lookup yields CDR1 PRHDT and CDR2 FYEKMQ (reference sequence). V was pared by 5 bases and J by 2 bases, with 13 bases between. The CDR3, as DNA: TGTGCCAGCAGCCTGGACATAGGGACCTACAATGAGCAGTTCTTC. Its translation is CASSLDIGTYNEQFF.

V usage is TRBV7-9 and J usage is TRBJ2-7; no definite D call. CDR3 length: 11 residues. V shed 3 bases and J shed 6 bases, with 6 bases lying between them. Germline V lookup: CDR1 SEHNR, CDR2 FQNEAQ (reference sequence). The CDR3 region is CASSFSTEQYF. The DNA for the CDR3 is TGTGCCAGCAGCTTCTCTACCGAGCAGTACTTC.

The chain couples TRBV13 to TRBJ2-3, with a weak D call TRBD2 (6 bases). This CDR3 is 14 amino acids long. CDR1 and CDR2 (germline): PRHDT, FYEKMQ (reference sequence). V gave up 5 bases and J gave up 0 bases, with 9 bases separating them. The CDR3 DNA is TGTGCCAGCAGCACCGGGGGAAGCACAGATACGCAGTATTTT. Protein product: CASSTGGSTDTQYF.

This clone appeared a few times. This chain connects TRBV7-2 to TRBJ2-7; D is possibly TRBD1 (6 bases). In germline, CDR1 is SGHTA, CDR2 FQGNSA. V was pared by 5 bases and J by 2 bases, with 13 bases between. The CDR3 length is 14 residues. The CDR3 coding sequence is TGTGCCAGCAGCGCGCAGGGGCCAACCTACGAGCAGTACTTC. Translating gives CASSAQGPTYEQYF.

The rearrangement links TRBV4-3 to TRBJ2-6; D unresolved. V gave up 3 bases and J gave up 3 bases, with 6 bases separating them. The germline V gene encodes CDR1 LGHNA and CDR2 YSLEER. This CDR3 is built from 14 residues. The CDR3 reads CASSQPGGANVLTF. For the CDR3, the DNA is TGCGCCAGCAGCCAGCCAGGTGGGGCCAACGTCCTGACTTTC.

The chain joins TRBV19 to TRBJ2-7; TRBD1 matches at 11 bases. The V and J ends lost 6 bases and 3 bases, in that order; junction bases with no gene match: 4. Per germline, CDR1 LNHDA and CDR2 SQIVND (reference sequence). The CDR3 loop spans 14 amino acids. In nucleotides, the CDR3 is TGTGCCAGTAGCTGGGGACAGGGGGACTACGAGCAGTACTTC. Protein sequence: CASSWGQGDYEQYF.

This clone turned up a few times. The chain couples TRBV7-9 to TRBJ2-5; D possibly matches TRBD1 or TRBD2 (6 bases each). The CDR3 covers 13 residues. The V end lost 7 bases, the J end lost 3 bases, and 12 bases lay between the germline ends. Germline V gene data show CDR1 as SEHNR and CDR2 as FQNEAQ (reference sequence). The CDR3, as DNA: TGTGCCAGCACCTCGGGGGCCGAAGAGACCCAGTACTTC. Translation gives CASTSGAEETQYF.

This chain connects TRBV4-1 to TRBJ1-5, with D perhaps TRBD1 (5 bases). The CDR3 runs 16 residues. CDR1 is MGHRA and CDR2 is YSYEKL in the germline V gene. Between the trimmed V and J ends, which lost 0 bases and 7 bases, there was a span of 16 bases. CDR3 bases: TGCGCCAGCAGCCAAGATGAGGGGAGTCTAGGGCAGCCCCAGCATTTT. It codes for CASSQDEGSLGQPQHF.

The chain joins TRBV6-5 to TRBJ1-5; TRBD1 might be the D (6 bases). This CDR3 spans 15 amino acids. Germline V lookup: CDR1 MNHEY, CDR2 SVGAGI. Trimming removed 0 bases from V and 6 bases from J, with 12 bases in between. CDR3 loop: CASSYSPEGGQPQHF. CDR3 DNA sequence: TGTGCCAGCAGTTACTCGCCAGAGGGGGGTCAGCCCCAGCATTTT.